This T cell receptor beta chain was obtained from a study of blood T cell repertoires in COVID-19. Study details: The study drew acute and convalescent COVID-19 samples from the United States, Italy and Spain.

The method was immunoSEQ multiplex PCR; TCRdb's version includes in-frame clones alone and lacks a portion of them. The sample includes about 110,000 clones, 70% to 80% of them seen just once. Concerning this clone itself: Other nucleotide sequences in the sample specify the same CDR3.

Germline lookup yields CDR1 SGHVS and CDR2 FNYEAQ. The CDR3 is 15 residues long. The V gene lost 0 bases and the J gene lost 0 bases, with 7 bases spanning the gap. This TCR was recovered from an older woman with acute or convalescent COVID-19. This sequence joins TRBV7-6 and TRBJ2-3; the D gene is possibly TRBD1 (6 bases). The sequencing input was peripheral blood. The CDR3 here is CASSLAGASTDTQYF. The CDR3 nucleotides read TGTGCCAGCAGCTTAGCGGGGGCTAGCACAGATACGCAGTATTTT.